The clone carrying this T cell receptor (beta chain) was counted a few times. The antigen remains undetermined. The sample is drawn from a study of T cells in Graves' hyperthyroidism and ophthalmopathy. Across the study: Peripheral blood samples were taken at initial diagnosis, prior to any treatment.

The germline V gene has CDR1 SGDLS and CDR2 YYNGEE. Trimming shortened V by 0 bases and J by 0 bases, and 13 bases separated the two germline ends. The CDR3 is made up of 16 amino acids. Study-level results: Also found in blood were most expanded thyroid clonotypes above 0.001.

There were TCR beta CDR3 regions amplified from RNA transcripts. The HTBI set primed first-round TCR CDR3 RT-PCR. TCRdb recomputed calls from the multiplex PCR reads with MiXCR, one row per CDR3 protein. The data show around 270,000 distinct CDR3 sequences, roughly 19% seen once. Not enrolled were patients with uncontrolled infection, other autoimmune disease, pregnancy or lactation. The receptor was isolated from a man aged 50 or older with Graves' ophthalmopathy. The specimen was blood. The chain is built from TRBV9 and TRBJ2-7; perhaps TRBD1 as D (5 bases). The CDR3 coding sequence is TGTGCCAGCAGCGTAGAAGGGGATGGCTACTCCTACGAGCAGTACTTC. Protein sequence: CASSVEGDGYSYEQYF.